This T cell receptor beta chain is drawn from a study of T cell responses to AZD1222 COVID-19 vaccine. The study's findings and limits: Baseline seropositivity occurred in only six AZD1222 recipients.

Germline CDR1 SEHNR, CDR2 FQNEAQ (reference sequence). The junction had 5 bases not matched to a gene; V was cut back by 5 bases and J by 5 bases. CDR3 size: 14 residues. Method: immunoSEQ multiplex PCR; TCRdb's copy keeps in-frame clones and lacks some. The data hold some 130,000 clones, with 90% to 95% observed a single time. A word on this clone: Its antigen is as yet unknown.

This clonotype was sampled from an adult who received the AZD1222 COVID-19 vaccine. The chain has TRBV7-9 and TRBJ2-1, with TRBD2 matching 8 bases. The input for sequencing was peripheral blood, taken 28 days after the second AZD1222 dose. The CDR3 sequence is CASSRGLAHNEQFF. CDR3 in DNA: TGTGCCAGCAGCAGAGGACTAGCTCACAATGAGCAGTTCTTC.